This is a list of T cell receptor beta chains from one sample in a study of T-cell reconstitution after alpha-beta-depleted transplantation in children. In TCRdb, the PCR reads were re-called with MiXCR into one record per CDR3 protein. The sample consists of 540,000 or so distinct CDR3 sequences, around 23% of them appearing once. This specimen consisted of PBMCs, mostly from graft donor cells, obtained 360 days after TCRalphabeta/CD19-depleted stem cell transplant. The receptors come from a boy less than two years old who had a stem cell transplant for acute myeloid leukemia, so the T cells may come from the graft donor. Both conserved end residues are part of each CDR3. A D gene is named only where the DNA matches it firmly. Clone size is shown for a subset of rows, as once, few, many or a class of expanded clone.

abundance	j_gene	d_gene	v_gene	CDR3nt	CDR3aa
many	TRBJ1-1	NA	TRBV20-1	TGCAGTGCTGTCCAGGGGAGGATGTCCATGAACACTGAAGCTTTCTTT	CSAVQGRMSMNTEAFF
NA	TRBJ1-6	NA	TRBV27	TGTGCCAGCAGCCCAGAGCTCGTACGGGCGGGTGGCTCACCCCTCCACTTT	CASSPELVRAGGSPLHF
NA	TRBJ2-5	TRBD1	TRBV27	TGTGCCAGTGGACAGGGGTTGGAGACCCAGTACTTC	CASGQGLETQYF
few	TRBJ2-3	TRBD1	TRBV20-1	TGCAGTGCTAGAGAATTGGACAGGGTCACAGATACGCAGTATTTT	CSARELDRVTDTQYF
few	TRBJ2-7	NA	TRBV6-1	TGTGCCAGCTCCAGACCAGGATCCTACGAGCAGTACTTC	CASSRPGSYEQYF
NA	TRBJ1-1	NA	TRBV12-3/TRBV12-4	TGTGCCAGCAGTTCGGGGGTCACTGAAGCTTTCTTT	CASSSGVTEAFF
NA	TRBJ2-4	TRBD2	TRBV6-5	TGTGCCAGCAGTCCTCGACTAGCGGGGAACCTCAACATTCAGTACTTC	CASSPRLAGNLNIQYF
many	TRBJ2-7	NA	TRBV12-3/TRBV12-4	TGTGCCAGCAGTTTACCCATGTACGAGCAGTACTTC	CASSLPMYEQYF
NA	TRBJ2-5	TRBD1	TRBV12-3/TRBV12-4	TGTGCCAGCAGTTTCGGGACAGCACAAGAGACCCAGTACTTC	CASSFGTAQETQYF
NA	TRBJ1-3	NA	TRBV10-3	TGTGCCATGAACAGGGATCCTGGAAACACCATATATTTT	CAMNRDPGNTIYF
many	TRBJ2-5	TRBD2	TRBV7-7	TGTGCCAGCAGCTTAACTAGCGGGTTGGGGGAGACCCAGTACTTC	CASSLTSGLGETQYF
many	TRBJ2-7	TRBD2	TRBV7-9	TGTGCCAGCAGCTTTGGAGCCGGGACTACCCTTTACGAGCAGTACTTC	CASSFGAGTTLYEQYF
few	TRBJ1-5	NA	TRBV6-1	TGTGCCAGCAGTCCCCATCCGGGAACTCAGCCCCAGCATTTT	CASSPHPGTQPQHF
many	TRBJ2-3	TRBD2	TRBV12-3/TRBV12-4	TGTGCCAGCAGTTTATTTTCCGGGACTAGTGCAGATACGCAGTATTTT	CASSLFSGTSADTQYF
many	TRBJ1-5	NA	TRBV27	TGTGCCAGCAGTTTATCGGCGGAGAATCAGCCCCAGCATTTT	CASSLSAENQPQHF
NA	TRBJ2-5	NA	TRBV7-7	TGTGCCAGCAGCTTAGTGGGCAGTTCCCAAGAGACCCAGTACTTC	CASSLVGSSQETQYF
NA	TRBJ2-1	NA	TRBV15	TGTGCCACCAGCAGAGATTTGACAAGTTACAATGAGCAGTTCTTC	CATSRDLTSYNEQFF
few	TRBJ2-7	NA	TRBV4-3	TGCGCCAGCAGCCAAGACGCGGGGAGTAGCTACGAGCAGTACTTC	CASSQDAGSSYEQYF
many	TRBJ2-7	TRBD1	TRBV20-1	TGCAGTGCTAGAGATTATCGGCAGACAGGGGGCCTTCACTACGAGCAGTACTTC	CSARDYRQTGGLHYEQYF
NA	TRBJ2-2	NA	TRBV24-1	TGTGCCACCTCGGGACCGCCCTTGGGCACCGGGGAGCTGTTTTTT	CATSGPPLGTGELFF
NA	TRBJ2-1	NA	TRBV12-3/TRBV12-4	TGTGCCAGCAGCCCGGGACTTCGGTACAATGAGCAGTTCTTC	CASSPGLRYNEQFF
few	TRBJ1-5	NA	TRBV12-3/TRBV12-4	TGTGCCAGCAGCGTCTCGCACTGGAGTCAGCCCCAGCATTTT	CASSVSHWSQPQHF
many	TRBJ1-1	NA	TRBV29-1	TGCAGCGTTGTAAGGCCTAACACTGAAGCTTTCTTT	CSVVRPNTEAFF
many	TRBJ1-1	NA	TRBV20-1	TGCAGTGCTATTGGTGACTTTTCTGAAGCTTTCTTT	CSAIGDFSEAFF
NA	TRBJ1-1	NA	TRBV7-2	TGTGCCAGCAGCTTAGCGGGAGGTCTCGGCACTGAAGCTTTCTTT	CASSLAGGLGTEAFF
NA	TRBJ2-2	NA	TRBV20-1	TGCAGTGCCACCCGCCAGGGGGGCCAAAACACCGGGGAGCTGTTTTTT	CSATRQGGQNTGELFF
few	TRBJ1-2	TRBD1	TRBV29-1	TGCAGCGTTGAAGGCCGGGACAGGGGCGTAGGCTACACCTTC	CSVEGRDRGVGYTF
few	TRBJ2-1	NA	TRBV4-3	TGCGCCAGCAGCCAAGTGACCGGAGATGAGCAGTTCTTC	CASSQVTGDEQFF
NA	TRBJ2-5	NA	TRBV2	TGTGCCAGCAGCCGCCTGGGTCCCGAGACCCAGTACTTC	CASSRLGPETQYF
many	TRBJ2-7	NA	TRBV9	TGTGCCAGCAGCGTAGGCAGCCCCCCCTACGAGCAGTACTTC	CASSVGSPPYEQYF
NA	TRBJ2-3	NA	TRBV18	TGTGCCAGCTCATGGACCGGGCCCTCCCTCACAGATACGCAGTATTTT	CASSWTGPSLTDTQYF
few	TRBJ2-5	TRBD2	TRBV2	TGTGCCAGCAGGACGACTAGCGTAGAGACCCAGTACTTC	CASRTTSVETQYF
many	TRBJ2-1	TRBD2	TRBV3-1	TGTGCCAGCAGCCAGGCCAGCGGGGGGGCTGAGCAGTTCTTC	CASSQASGGAEQFF
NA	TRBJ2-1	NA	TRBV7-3	TGTGCCAGCAGCATCAGGGGGGGCTCCTACAATGAGCAGTTCTTC	CASSIRGGSYNEQFF
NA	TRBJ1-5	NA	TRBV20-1	TGCAGTGCTAGGGTTCGGGCCCCCGGCAATCAGCCCCAGCATTTT	CSARVRAPGNQPQHF
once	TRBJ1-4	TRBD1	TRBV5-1	TGCGCCAGCAGCCTGGGGACAGGGGAAAAACTGTTTTTT	CASSLGTGEKLFF
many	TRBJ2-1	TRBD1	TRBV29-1	TGCAGCGTTGAAGATAAAAGCGGGACAGGGGCCTACAATGAGCAGTTCTTC	CSVEDKSGTGAYNEQFF
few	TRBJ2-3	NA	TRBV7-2	TGTGCCAGCAGCTTGGGGCAGGGACTCTTTACAGATACGCAGTATTTT	CASSLGQGLFTDTQYF
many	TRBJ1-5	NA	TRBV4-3	TGCGCCAGCAGCCAAGACACCAGCCATCAGCCCCAGCATTTT	CASSQDTSHQPQHF
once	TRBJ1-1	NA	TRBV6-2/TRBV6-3	TGTGCCAGCACCAAGACAGCTATGAACACTGAAGCCTTCTTT	CASTKTAMNTEAFF
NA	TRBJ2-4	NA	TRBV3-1	TGTGCCAGCAGCCAAGAGGGGGCGGGTAACATTCAGTACTTC	CASSQEGAGNIQYF
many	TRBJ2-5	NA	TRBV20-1	TGCAGTGCTAGAAGCCGGGGAAAGGAGACCCAGTACTTC	CSARSRGKETQYF
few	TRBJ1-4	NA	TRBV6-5	TGTGCCAGCAGCGCAGAGGAAAGCACTAATGAAAAACTGTTTTTT	CASSAEESTNEKLFF
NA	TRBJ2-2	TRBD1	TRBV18	TGTGCCAGCTCACTTACAGGGGGCGATGCCGGGGAGCTGTTTTTT	CASSLTGGDAGELFF
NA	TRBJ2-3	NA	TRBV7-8	TGTGCCAGCAGCTTAGTTGGGGAGAGCACAGATACGCAGTATTTT	CASSLVGESTDTQYF
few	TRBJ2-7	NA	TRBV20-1	TGCAGTGCTACCCAGGGAGACTCCGATCCTTGGGACTACGAGCAGTACTTC	CSATQGDSDPWDYEQYF
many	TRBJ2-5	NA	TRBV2	TGTGCCAGCAAAATGAATGGGGGATCGGAGACCCAGTACTTC	CASKMNGGSETQYF
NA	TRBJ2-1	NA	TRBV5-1	TGCGCCAGCAGCTTGATTCGGGATGGTAATGAGCAGTTCTTC	CASSLIRDGNEQFF
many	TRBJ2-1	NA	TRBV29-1	TGCAGCGTACCACGGGATAATGAGCAGTTCTTC	CSVPRDNEQFF
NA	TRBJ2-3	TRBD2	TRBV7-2	TGTGCCAGCAGCTTGTCAGCGGGGGGCCCAAGGGATACGCAGTATTTT	CASSLSAGGPRDTQYF
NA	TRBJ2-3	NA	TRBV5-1	TGCGCCAGCAGCTTAACAGTATCTAGCACAGATACGCAGTATTTT	CASSLTVSSTDTQYF
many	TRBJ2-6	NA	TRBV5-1	TGCGCCAGCAGCCTCCAGGGCGACCGCTCTGGGGCCAACGTCCTGACTTTC	CASSLQGDRSGANVLTF
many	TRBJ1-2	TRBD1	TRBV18	TGTGCCAGCTCAGCTTCCGGGACAGACTATGGCTACACCTTC	CASSASGTDYGYTF
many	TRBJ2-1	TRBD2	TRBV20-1	TGCAGTGCTAGCGGTGTAGCGGGGGGGCCGGGGTTCTTC	CSASGVAGGPGFF